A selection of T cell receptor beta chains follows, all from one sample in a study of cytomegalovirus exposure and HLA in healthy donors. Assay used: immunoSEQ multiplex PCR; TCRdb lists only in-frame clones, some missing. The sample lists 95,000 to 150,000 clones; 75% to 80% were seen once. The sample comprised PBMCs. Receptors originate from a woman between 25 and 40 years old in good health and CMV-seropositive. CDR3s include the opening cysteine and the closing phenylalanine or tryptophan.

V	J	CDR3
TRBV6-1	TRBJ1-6	CASSGGQGPSRNSPLHF
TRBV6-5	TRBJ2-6	CASSEQGTGANVLTF
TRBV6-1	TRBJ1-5	CASRAGSNQPQHF
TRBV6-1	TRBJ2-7	CASSVRAEQYF
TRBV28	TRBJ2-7	CASSLRDRGTSEQYF
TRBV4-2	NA	CASSSNSGGSIEQYF
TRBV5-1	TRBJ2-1	CASSLWQADSYNEQFF
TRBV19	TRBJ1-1	CASSPGTGLATEAFF
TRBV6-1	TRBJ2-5	CASRERVLTKTRETQYF
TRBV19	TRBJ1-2	CASSIFSDSRYGYTF
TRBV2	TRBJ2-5	CASSAGPPPETQYF
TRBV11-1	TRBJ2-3	CASSPVRGTDTQYF
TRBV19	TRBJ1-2	CASSLGANYGYTF